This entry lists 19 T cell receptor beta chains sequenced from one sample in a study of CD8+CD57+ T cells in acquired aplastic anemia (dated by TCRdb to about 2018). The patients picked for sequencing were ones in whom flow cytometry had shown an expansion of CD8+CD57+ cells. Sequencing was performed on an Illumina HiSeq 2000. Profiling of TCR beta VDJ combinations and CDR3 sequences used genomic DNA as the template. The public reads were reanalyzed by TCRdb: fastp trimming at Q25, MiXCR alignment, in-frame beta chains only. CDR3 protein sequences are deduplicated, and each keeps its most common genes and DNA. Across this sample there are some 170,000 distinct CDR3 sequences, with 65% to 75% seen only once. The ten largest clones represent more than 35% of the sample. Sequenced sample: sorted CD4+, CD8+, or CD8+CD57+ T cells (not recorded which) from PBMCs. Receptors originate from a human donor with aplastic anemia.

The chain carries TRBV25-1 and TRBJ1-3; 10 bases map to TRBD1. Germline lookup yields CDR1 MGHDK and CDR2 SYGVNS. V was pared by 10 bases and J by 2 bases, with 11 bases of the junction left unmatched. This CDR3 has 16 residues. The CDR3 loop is CATENLGQGTGNTIYF. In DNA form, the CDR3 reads TGTGCCACCGAGAATTTGGGACAGGGGACTGGAAACACCATATATTTT.

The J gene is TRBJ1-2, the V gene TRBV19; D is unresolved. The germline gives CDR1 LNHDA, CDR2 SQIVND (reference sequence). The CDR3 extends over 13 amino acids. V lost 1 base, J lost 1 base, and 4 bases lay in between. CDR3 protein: CASSIANNYGYTF. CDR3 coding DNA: TGTGCCAGTAGTATAGCCAATAACTATGGCTACACCTTC.

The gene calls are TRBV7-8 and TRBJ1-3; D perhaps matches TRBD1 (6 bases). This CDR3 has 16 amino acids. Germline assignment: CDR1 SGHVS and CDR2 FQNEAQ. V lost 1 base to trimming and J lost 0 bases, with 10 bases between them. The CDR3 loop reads CASSLGAGASGNTIYF. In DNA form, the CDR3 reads TGTGCCAGCAGCTTAGGGGCAGGGGCCTCTGGAAACACCATATATTTT.

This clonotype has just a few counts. This chain's CDR3 is CASSSGSKETQYF. Here the CDR3 DNA reads TGTGCCAGCAGCTCGGGCAGCAAAGAGACCCAGTACTTC. This sequence joins TRBV5-6 and TRBJ2-5; D remains ambiguous. Trimming shortened V by 3 bases and J by 3 bases, and 9 bases separated the two germline ends. Germline lookup yields CDR1 SGHDT and CDR2 YYEEEE. This CDR3 contains 13 residues.

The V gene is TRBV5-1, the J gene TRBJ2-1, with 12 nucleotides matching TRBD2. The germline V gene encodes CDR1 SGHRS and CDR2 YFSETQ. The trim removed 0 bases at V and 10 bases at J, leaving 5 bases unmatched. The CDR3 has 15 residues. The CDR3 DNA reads TGCGCCAGCAGCTTGGGGCTAGCGGGAGGGGACGAGCAGTTCTTC. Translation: CASSLGLAGGDEQFF. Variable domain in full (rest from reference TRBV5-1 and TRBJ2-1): KAGVTQTPRYLIKTRGQQVTLSCSPISGHRSVSWYQQTPGQGLQFLFEYFSETQRNKGNFPGRFSGRQFSNSRSEMNVSTLELGDSALYLCASSLGLAGGDEQFFGPGTRLTVL.

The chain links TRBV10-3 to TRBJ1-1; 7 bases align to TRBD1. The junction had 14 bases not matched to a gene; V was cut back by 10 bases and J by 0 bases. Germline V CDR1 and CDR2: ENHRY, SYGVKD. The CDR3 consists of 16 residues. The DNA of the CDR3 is TGTGCCACCCTCGCTGAGAGGACAGGCATGAACACTGAAGCTTTCTTT. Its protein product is CATLAERTGMNTEAFF.

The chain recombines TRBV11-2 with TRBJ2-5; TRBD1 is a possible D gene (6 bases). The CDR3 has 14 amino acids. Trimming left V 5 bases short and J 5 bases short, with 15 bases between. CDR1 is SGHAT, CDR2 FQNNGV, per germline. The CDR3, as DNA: TGTGCCAGCAGCCCCCACCAGGGGTTCGAGACCCAGTACTTC. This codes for CASSPHQGFETQYF.

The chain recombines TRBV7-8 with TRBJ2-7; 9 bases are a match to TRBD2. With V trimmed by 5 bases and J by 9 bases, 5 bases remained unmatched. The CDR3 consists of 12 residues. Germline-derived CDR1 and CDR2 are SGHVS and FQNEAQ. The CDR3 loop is CASSDLLAGQYF. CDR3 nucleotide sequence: TGTGCCAGCAGCGACCTACTAGCGGGGCAGTACTTC.

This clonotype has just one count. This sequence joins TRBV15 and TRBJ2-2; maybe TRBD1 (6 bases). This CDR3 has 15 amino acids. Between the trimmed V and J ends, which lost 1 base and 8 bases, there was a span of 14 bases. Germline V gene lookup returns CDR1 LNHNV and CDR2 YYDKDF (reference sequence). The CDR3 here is CATSRVDRMGGELFF. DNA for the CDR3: TGTGCCACCAGCAGAGTGGACAGAATGGGAGGGGAGCTGTTTTTT.

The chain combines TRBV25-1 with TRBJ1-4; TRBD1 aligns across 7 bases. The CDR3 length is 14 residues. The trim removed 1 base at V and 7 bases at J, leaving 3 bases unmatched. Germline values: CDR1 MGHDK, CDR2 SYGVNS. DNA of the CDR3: TGTGCCAGCAGTGAATCGGGGACAGTTGAAAAACTGTTTTTT. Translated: CASSESGTVEKLFF.

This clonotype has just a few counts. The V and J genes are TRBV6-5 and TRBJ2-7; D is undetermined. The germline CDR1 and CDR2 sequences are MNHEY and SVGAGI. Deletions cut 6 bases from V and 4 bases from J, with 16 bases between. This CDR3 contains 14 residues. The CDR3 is CASSRGRVAYEQYF. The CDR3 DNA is TGTGCCAGCAGCCGCGGCCGGGTGGCATACGAGCAGTACTTC.

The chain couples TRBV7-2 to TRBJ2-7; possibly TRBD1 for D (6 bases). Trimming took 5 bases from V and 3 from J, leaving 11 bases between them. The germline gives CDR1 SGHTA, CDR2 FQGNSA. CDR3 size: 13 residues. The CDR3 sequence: CASSPDSLYEQYF. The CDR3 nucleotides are TGTGCCAGCAGCCCGGACAGCCTCTACGAGCAGTACTTC.

In nucleotides, the CDR3 is TGCGCCAGCAGCTTGAGGGGGGGCACAGATACGCAGTATTTT. This gives the protein CASSLRGGTDTQYF. V is TRBV5-1 and J is TRBJ2-3, with D possibly being TRBD1 or TRBD2 (6 bases each). The CDR3 is 14 residues long. Germline CDR1 SGHRS, CDR2 YFSETQ. V shed 1 base and J shed 1 base, with 7 bases lying between them.

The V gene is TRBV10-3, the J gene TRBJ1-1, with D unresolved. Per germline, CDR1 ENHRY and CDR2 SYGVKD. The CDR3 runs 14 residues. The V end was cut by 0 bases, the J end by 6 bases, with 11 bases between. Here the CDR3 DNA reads TGTGCCATCAGTGAGTCGCCCGGGATCGCTGAAGCTTTCTTT. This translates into CAISESPGIAEAFF.

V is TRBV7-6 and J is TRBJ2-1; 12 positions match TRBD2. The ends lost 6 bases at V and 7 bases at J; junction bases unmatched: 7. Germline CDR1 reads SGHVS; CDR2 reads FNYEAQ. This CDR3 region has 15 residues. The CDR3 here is CASRPSGGAGNEQFF. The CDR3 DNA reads TGTGCCAGCAGGCCTAGCGGGGGGGCAGGGAATGAGCAGTTCTTC.

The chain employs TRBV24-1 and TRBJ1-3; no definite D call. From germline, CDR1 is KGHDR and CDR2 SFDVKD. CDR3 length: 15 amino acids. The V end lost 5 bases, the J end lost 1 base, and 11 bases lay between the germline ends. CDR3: CATSAPWESGNTIYF. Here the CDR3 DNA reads TGTGCCACCAGTGCCCCTTGGGAATCTGGAAACACCATATATTTT.

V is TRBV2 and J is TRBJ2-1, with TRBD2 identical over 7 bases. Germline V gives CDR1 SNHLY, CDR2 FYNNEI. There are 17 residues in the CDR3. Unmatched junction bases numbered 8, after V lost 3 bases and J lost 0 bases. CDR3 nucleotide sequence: TGTGCCAGCAGTGAGGCGGGAGTGATAAGCTCCTACAATGAGCAGTTCTTC. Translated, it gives CASSEAGVISSYNEQFF.

The CDR3 sequence: CASSSGGGGTDTQYF. The CDR3 coding sequence is TGTGCCAGCAGTAGTGGCGGGGGGGGCACAGATACGCAGTATTTT. The chain is built from TRBV6-4 and TRBJ2-3; 9 bases fit TRBD2. This CDR3 has 15 amino acids. Per germline, CDR1 MRHNA and CDR2 SNTAGT. J gave up 1 base and V 5 bases, and 4 bases lay outside the gene matches.

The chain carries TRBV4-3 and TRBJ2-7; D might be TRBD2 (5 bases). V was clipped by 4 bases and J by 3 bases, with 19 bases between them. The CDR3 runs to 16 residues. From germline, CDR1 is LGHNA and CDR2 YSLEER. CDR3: CASSPQADAGSYEQYF. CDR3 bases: TGCGCCAGCAGCCCTCAGGCAGACGCTGGGAGCTACGAGCAGTACTTC.